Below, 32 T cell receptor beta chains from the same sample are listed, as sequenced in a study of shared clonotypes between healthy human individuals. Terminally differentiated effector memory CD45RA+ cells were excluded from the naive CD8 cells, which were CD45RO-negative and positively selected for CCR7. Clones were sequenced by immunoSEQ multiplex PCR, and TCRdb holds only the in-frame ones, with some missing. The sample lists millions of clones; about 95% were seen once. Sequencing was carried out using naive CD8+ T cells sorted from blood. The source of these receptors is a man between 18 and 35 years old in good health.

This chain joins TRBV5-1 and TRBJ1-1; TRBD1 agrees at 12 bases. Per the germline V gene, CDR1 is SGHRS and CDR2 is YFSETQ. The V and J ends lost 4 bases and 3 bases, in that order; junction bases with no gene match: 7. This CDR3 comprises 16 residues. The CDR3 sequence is CASSTGTGGWDTEAFF. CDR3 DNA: TGCGCCAGCAGCACCGGGACAGGGGGCTGGGACACTGAAGCTTTCTTT.

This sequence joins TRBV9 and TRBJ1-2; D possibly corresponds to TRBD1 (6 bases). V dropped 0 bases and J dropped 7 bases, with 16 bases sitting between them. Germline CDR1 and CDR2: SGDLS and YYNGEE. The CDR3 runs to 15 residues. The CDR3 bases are TGTGCCAGCAGCGTAGATCCCCAGACAGGCCCTGGCTACACCTTC. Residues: CASSVDPQTGPGYTF.

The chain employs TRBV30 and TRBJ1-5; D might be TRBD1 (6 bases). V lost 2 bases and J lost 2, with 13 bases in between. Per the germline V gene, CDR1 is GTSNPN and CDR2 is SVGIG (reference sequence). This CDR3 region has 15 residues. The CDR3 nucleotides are TGTGCCTGGAGTTTGAAGGGGGGCCGCAATCAGCCCCAGCATTTT. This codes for CAWSLKGGRNQPQHF.

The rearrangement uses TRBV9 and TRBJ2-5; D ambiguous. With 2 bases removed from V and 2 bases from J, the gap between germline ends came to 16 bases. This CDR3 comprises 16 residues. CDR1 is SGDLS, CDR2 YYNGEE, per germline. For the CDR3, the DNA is TGTGCCAGCAGCGTCTCCATGGCGGACCAACAAGAGACCCAGTACTTC. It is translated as CASSVSMADQQETQYF.

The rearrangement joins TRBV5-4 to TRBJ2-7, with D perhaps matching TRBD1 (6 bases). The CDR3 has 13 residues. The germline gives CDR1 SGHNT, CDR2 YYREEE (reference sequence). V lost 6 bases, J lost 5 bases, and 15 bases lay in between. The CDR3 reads CASTDRFLDEQYF. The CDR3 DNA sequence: TGTGCCAGCACTGACAGGTTTCTGGACGAGCAGTACTTC.

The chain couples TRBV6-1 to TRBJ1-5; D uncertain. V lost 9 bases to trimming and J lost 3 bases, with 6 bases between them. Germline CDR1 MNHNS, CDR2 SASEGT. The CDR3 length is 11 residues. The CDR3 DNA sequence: TGTGCCAGTGGACCCAATCAGCCCCAGCATTTT. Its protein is CASGPNQPQHF.

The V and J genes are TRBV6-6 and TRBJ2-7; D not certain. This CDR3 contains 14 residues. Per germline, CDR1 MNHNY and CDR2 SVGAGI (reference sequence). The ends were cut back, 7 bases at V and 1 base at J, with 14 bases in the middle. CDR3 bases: TGTGCCAGCACGACCCAGTACCCATCCTACGAGCAGTACTTC. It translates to CASTTQYPSYEQYF.

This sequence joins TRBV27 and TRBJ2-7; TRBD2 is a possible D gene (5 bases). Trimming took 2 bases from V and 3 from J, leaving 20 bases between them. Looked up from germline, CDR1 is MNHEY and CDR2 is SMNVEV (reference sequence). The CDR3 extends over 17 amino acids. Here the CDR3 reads CASSLMSSTTGLYEQYF. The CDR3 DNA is TGTGCCAGCAGTTTAATGTCTTCGACTACCGGGCTCTACGAGCAGTACTTC.

This CDR3 is CASSLALRTDTQYF. The CDR3 nucleotides are TGTGCCAGCAGCTTAGCACTCCGCACAGATACGCAGTATTTT. This chain joins TRBV13 and TRBJ2-3; D is uncertain. Trimming removed 1 base from V and 1 base from J, with 6 bases in between. CDR3 size: 14 residues. CDR1 and CDR2 from the germline V gene are PRHDT and FYEKMQ (reference sequence).

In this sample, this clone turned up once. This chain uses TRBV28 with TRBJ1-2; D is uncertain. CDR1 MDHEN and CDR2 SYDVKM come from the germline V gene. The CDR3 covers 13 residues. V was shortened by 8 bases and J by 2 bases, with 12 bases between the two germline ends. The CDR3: CASLKSGNYGYTF. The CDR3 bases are TGTGCCAGCCTCAAAAGTGGGAACTATGGCTACACCTTC.

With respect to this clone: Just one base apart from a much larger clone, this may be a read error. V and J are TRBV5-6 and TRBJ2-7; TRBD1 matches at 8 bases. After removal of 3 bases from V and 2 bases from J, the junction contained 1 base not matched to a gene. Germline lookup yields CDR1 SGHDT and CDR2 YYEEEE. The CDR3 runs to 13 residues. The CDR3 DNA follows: TGTGCCAGCAGCTGGACAGGGACCTACGAGCAGTACTTC. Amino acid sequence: CASSWTGTYEQYF.

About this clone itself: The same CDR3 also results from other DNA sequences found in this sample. CDR3 DNA: TGTGCCAGCAGCTCAGGGGGCTCCTACGAGCAGTACTTC. Its protein is CASSSGGSYEQYF. The gene calls are TRBV7-9 and TRBJ2-7; 7 nucleotides align to TRBD1. Germline assignment: CDR1 SEHNR and CDR2 FQNEAQ (reference sequence). J was trimmed by 0 bases and V by 4 bases; bases with no gene match: 0. CDR3 length equals 13 residues.

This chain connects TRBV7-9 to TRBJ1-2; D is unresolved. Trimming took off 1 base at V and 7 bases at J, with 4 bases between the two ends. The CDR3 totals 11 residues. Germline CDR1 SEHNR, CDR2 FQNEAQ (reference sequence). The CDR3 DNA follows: TGTGCCAGCAGCTTAGTTGGTGGCTACACCTTC. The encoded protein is CASSLVGGYTF.

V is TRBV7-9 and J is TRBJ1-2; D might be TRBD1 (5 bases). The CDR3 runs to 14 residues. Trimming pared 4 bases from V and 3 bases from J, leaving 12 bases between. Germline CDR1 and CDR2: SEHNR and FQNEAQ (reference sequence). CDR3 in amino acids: CASSSIDRDYGYTF. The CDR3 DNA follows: TGTGCCAGCAGCTCGATAGACAGAGACTATGGCTACACCTTC.

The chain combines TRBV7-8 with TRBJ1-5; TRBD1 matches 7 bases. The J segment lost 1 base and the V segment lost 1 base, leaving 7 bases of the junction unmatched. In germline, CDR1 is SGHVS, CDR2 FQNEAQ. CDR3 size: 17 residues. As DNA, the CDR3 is TGTGCCAGCAGCTTAGGTGAGGGGGCAGGGAGCAATCAGCCCCAGCATTTT. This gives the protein CASSLGEGAGSNQPQHF.

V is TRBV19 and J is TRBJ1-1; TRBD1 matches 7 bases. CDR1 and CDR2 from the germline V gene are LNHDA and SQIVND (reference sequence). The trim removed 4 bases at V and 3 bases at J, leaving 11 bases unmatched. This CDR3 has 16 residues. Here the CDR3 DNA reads TGTGCCAGTAGTACCTCCGGACAGGAAGGATACACTGAAGCTTTCTTT. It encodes CASSTSGQEGYTEAFF.

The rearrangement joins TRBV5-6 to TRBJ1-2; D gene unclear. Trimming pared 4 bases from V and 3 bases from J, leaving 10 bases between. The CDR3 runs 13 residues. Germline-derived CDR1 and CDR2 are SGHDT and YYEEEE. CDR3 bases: TGTGCCAGCAGCCCCGACGGGGACTATGGCTACACCTTC. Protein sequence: CASSPDGDYGYTF.

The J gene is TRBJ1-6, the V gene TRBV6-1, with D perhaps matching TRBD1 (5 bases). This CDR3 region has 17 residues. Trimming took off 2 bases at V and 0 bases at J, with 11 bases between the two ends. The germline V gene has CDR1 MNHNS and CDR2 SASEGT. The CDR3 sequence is CASSEFMTDSYNSPLHF. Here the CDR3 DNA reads TGTGCCAGCAGTGAATTCATGACAGACTCCTATAATTCACCCCTCCACTTT.

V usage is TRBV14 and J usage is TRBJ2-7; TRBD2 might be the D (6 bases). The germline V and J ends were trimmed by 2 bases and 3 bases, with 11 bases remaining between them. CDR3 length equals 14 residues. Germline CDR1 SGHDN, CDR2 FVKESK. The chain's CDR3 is CASSQPGSNYEQYF. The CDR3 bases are TGTGCCAGCAGCCAACCCGGGAGCAACTACGAGCAGTACTTC.

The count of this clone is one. CDR3 protein: CASSVAGGEVTDTQYF. CDR3 coding DNA: TGTGCCAGCAGCGTAGCTGGAGGGGAAGTCACAGATACGCAGTATTTT. The rearrangement uses TRBV9 and TRBJ2-3; TRBD2 might be the D (6 bases). V was pared by 0 bases and J by 2 bases, with 13 bases between. Germline V gene data show CDR1 as SGDLS and CDR2 as YYNGEE. CDR3 length: 16 amino acids.

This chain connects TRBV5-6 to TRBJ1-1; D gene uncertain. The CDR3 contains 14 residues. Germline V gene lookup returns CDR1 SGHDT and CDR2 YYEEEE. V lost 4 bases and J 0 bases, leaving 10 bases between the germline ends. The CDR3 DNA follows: TGTGCCAGCAGCCCCCGGGTTCTGAACACTGAAGCTTTCTTT. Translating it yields CASSPRVLNTEAFF.

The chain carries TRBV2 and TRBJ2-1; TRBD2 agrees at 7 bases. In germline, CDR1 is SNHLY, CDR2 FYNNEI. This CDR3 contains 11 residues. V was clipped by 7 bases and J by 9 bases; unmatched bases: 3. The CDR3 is CASTGGPEQFF. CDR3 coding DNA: TGTGCCAGCACGGGAGGTCCTGAGCAGTTCTTC.

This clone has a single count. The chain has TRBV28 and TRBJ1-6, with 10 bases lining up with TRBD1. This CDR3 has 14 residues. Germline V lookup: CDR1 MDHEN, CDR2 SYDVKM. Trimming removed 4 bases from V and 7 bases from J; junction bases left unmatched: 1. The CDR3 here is CASSWTGGNSPLHF. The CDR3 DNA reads TGTGCCAGCAGTTGGACAGGGGGGAATTCACCCCTCCACTTT.

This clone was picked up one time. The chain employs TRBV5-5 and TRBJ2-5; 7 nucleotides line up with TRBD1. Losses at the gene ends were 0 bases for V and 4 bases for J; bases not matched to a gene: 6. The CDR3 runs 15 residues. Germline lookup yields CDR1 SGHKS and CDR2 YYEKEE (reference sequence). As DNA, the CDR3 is TGTGCCAGCAGCTTGGGGGACAGTTACTCAGAGACCCAGTACTTC. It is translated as CASSLGDSYSETQYF.

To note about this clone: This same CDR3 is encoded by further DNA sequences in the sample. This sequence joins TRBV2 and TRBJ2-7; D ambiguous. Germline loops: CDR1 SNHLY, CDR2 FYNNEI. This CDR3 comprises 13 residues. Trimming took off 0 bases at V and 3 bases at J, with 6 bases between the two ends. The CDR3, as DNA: TGTGCCAGCAGTGAAGCCAGAAACTACGAGCAGTACTTC. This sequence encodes CASSEARNYEQYF.

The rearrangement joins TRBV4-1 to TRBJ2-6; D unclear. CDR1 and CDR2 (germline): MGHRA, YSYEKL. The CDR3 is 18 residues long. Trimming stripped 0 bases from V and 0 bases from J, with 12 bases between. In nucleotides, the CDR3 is TGCGCCAGCAGCCAAGAAAGAAACTTGTACTCTGGGGCCAACGTCCTGACTTTC. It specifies CASSQERNLYSGANVLTF.

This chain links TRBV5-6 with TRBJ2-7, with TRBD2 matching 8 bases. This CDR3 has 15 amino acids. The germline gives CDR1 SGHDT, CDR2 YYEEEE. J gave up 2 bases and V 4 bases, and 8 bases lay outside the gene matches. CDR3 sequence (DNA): TGTGCCAGCAGCCGTGCGGCGGGGGGAACCTACGAGCAGTACTTC. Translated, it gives CASSRAAGGTYEQYF. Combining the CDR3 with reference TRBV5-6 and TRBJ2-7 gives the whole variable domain DAGVTQSPTHLIKTRGQQVTLRCSPKSGHDTVSWYQQALGQGPQFIFQYYEEEERQRGNFPDRFSGHQFPNYSSELNVNALLLGDSALYLCASSRAAGGTYEQYFGPGTRLTVT.

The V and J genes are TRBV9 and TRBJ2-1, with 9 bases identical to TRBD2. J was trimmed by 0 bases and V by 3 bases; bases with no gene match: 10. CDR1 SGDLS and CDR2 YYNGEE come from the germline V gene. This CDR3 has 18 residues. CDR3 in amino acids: CASSGELIAGVSYNEQFF. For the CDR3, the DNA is TGTGCCAGCAGCGGTGAGCTCATAGCGGGGGTCTCCTACAATGAGCAGTTCTTC.

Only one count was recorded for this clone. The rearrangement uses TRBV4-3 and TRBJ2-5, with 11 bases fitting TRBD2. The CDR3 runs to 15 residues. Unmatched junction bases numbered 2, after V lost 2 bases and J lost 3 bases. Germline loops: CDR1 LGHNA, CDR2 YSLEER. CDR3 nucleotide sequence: TGCGCCAGCAGCCAACAACTAGCGGGAGAAGAGACCCAGTACTTC. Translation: CASSQQLAGEETQYF.

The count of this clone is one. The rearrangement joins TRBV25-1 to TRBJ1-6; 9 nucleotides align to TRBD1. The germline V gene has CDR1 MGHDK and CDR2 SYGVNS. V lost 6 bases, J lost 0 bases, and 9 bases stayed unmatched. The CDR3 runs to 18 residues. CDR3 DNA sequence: TGTGCCAGCAGCGTCGTTGGGACAGGGACCTCCTATAATTCACCCCTCCACTTT. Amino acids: CASSVVGTGTSYNSPLHF.

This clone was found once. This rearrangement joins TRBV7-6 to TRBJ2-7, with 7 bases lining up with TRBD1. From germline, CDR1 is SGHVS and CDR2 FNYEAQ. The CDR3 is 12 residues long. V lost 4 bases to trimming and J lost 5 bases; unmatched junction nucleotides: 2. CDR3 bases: TGTGCCAGCAGCTCGGGACAGAACGAGCAGTACTTC. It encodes CASSSGQNEQYF.

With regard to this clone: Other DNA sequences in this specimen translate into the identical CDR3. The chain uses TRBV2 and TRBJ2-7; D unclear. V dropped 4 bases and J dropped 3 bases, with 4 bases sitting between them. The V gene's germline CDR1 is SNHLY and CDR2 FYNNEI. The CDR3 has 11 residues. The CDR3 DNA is TGTGCCAGCAGTGGTATCTACGAGCAGTACTTC. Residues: CASSGIYEQYF.